This is a list of T cell receptor beta chains from one sample in a study of radiation and T cells in renal cell carcinoma. The table came from immunoSEQ multiplex PCR; TCRdb's copy has only in-frame clones and leaves some out. The sample has more than 120,000 clones; around nine tenths are singletons. The sample was blood, taken from a patient whose treatment included radiotherapy and nephrectomy. These receptors all come from a woman aged 50 to 60 with renal cell carcinoma. Each CDR3 is given with its conserved first and last residue. Each record gives: clone size, J gene, V gene, D gene, CDR3 DNA, CDR3 protein. The D gene is left open where the match is weak. For some rows the clone size is stated as once, few or many, or as a class when expanded; others skip it.

.,TRBJ2-5,TRBV7-2,TRBD2,TGTGCCAGCAGCCCAGAGCGGGGGAGTTTAGAGACCCAGTACTTC,CASSPERGSLETQYF
once,TRBJ2-3,TRBV6-5,.,TGTGCCAGCAGTTACGGCAGGGGCCCAGATACGCAGTATTTT,CASSYGRGPDTQYF
.,TRBJ2-3,TRBV27,TRBD2,TGTGCCAGCAGTCTCTCCGGGACTAGCGGCACAGATACGCAGTATTTT,CASSLSGTSGTDTQYF
once,TRBJ1-1,TRBV25-1,.,TGTGCCAGCAGTGAAGGGACACTTTTAGGAGCTGAAGCTTTCTTT,CASSEGTLLGAEAFF
.,TRBJ1-2,TRBV7-8,.,TGTGCCAGCAGCTTAGCGCCTGGGGGCTACACCTTC,CASSLAPGGYTF
.,TRBJ2-7,TRBV18,.,TGTGCCAGCTCACCAATAGAGGCTCAGGAGCAGTACTTC,CASSPIEAQEQYF
once,TRBJ1-1,TRBV29-1,.,TGCAGCGTTGGATACACAGGGCACACTGAAGCTTTCTTT,CSVGYTGHTEAFF
.,TRBJ2-3,TRBV29-1,.,TGCAGCGTCCAACCTTCCGCAGATACGCAGTATTTT,CSVQPSADTQYF
.,TRBJ2-5,TRBV7-9,TRBD1,TGTGCCAGCAGCTCTACAGGGGTGGAGACCCAGTACTTC,CASSSTGVETQYF
few,TRBJ1-1,TRBV6-1,TRBD1,TGTGCCAGCAGAGGGACAGCCATGAACACTGAAGCTTTCTTT,CASRGTAMNTEAFF
.,TRBJ1-1,TRBV5-1,TRBD1,TGCGCCAGCAGCAGGGACAGGGGGGACACTGAAGCTTTCTTT,CASSRDRGDTEAFF
.,TRBJ2-1,TRBV18,TRBD2,TGTGCCAGCTCACCCTCCGTTTGGGGGGGAACCAGTGAGCAGTTCTTC,CASSPSVWGGTSEQFF
.,TRBJ1-5,TRBV27,TRBD1,TGTGCCAGCAGTTCGGAGACAGGGGTTCAGCCCCAGCATTTT,CASSSETGVQPQHF
.,TRBJ2-7,TRBV11-3,.,TGTGCCAGCAGCTTGGTGCGCGGTGAGGAGCAGTACTTC,CASSLVRGEEQYF
.,TRBJ2-3,TRBV15,.,TGTGCCACCAGCAGAGTCAGGGCCCCCACAGATACGCAGTATTTT,CATSRVRAPTDTQYF
.,TRBJ2-3,TRBV11-3,.,TGTGCCAGCAGCTTACAGGAGGGGGCAACCGATACGCAGTATTTT,CASSLQEGATDTQYF
.,TRBJ2-3,TRBV28,.,TGTGCCAGCAGCGTCGGAGGAGATACGCAGTATTTT,CASSVGGDTQYF
.,TRBJ2-7,TRBV28,.,TGTGCCAGCAGTTTTGGGACCAACTACGAGCAGTACTTC,CASSFGTNYEQYF
.,TRBJ1-1,TRBV4-1,.,TGCGCCAGCAGCCCATTTGTTCGGGGGAACACTGAAGCTTTCTTT,CASSPFVRGNTEAFF
.,TRBJ2-5,TRBV7-2,.,TGTGCCAGCAGCTCTACTGGAGAGACCCAGTACTTC,CASSSTGETQYF
.,TRBJ2-1,TRBV28,.,TGTGCCACTAAGGAAGGACAAGAAATCGAGCAGTTCTTC,CATKEGQEIEQFF
.,TRBJ1-2,TRBV10-3,TRBD1,TGTGCCACGACCCCGACAGGGGGGTATGGCTACACCTTC,CATTPTGGYGYTF
once,TRBJ1-2,TRBV21-1,.,TGTGCCAGCAGCAAAGATACGATATGGGATGGCTACACCTTC,CASSKDTIWDGYTF
.,TRBJ2-3,TRBV27,TRBD1,TGTGCCAGCAGTACACCGGGACAGGGGGCGCAAGATACGCAGTATTTT,CASSTPGQGAQDTQYF
.,TRBJ2-5,TRBV9,.,TGTGCCAGCAGCGTAGGGCCGCCGCCGGAGACCCAGTACTTC,CASSVGPPPETQYF
few,TRBJ2-1,TRBV28,.,TGTGCCAGCAGTTCCACTGGGGATGAGCAGTTCTTC,CASSSTGDEQFF
.,TRBJ2-5,TRBV27,TRBD1,TGTGCCAGCAGTCCAGGGACAGGACAAGAGACCCAGTACTTC,CASSPGTGQETQYF
.,TRBJ2-1,TRBV15,TRBD2,TGTGCCACCAGCAGAGATTCGGAAAGCGGGAGGCGAAGGTTCTTC,CATSRDSESGRRRFF
.,TRBJ1-3,TRBV4-3,.,TGCGCCAGCAGCCAAGTGGGGGTCCCCGGAAACACCATATATTTT,CASSQVGVPGNTIYF
few,TRBJ1-1,TRBV5-1,.,TGCGCCAGCAGCTGGGCCGGGACAACTGAAGCTTTCTTT,CASSWAGTTEAFF
.,TRBJ1-1,TRBV10-3,.,TGTGCCATCAGGATCAGACAGGACGTTTCTGAAGCTTTCTTT,CAIRIRQDVSEAFF
.,TRBJ1-5,TRBV10-2,.,TGCGCCAGCAGTGAGTCTCCGGGGGGGACCCAGCATTTT,CASSESPGGTQHF